This T cell receptor beta chain is drawn from a study of blood T cell repertoires in COVID-19. Study background: The origin of the acute and convalescent COVID-19 samples was the United States, Italy and Spain. T cells, B-cell-depleted T cells, or PBMCs supplied cDNA or gDNA.

The germline V gene has CDR1 SGHNT and CDR2 YYREEE (reference sequence). The V and J ends lost 5 bases and 4 bases respectively, with 18 bases between them. This CDR3 spans 15 amino acids. The count of this clone is one. Using immunoSEQ multiplex PCR, the repertoire was profiled, and TCRdb retains in-frame clones only, with some absent. Of fewer than 95,000 clones listed, more than 80% are singletons. Sequencing was performed on peripheral blood. The chain uses TRBV5-4 and TRBJ1-1, with D possibly matching TRBD1 (6 bases). The sequence was obtained from a woman aged 80 or older with acute or convalescent COVID-19. The CDR3 region has the DNA TGTGCCAGCAGACCTGGACAGTTCCCGGGCACTGAAGCTTTCTTT. Translation: CASRPGQFPGTEAFF. Full variable domain (missing parts from reference TRBV5-4 and TRBJ1-1): ETGVTQSPTHLIKTRGQQVTLRCSSQSGHNTVSWYQQALGQGPQFIFQYYREEENGRGNFPPRFSGLQFPNYSSELNVNALELDDSALYLCASRPGQFPGTEAFFGQGTRLTVV.